This T cell receptor (beta chain) was captured by sequencing in a study of blood T cell repertoires in COVID-19. Study background: Acute and convalescent COVID-19 specimens originated in the United States, Italy and Spain. From T cells, B-cell-depleted T cells, or PBMCs came the material, which was cDNA or gDNA.

This clone occurred a few times. Clones were read by immunoSEQ multiplex PCR, and TCRdb kept only the in-frame ones, dropping some. The profile covers some 210,000 clones, with around four fifths appearing a single time and approximately 8% taken by the ten largest. The germline V gene encodes CDR1 LGHDT and CDR2 YNNKEL (reference sequence). The V and J ends lost 5 bases and 9 bases, in that order; junction bases with no gene match: 6. This CDR3 comprises 14 residues. The chain links TRBV3-1 (or the pseudogene TRBV3-2) to TRBJ1-6; TRBD1 matches 8 bases. The sample taken for sequencing was peripheral blood. This TCR was sampled from a woman in her 50s with active or convalescent COVID-19. CDR3 region: CASSSDRVTSPLHF. In DNA, the CDR3 is TGTGCCAGCAGCTCGGACAGGGTCACTTCACCCCTCCACTTT.